This T cell receptor beta chain appears in the sequencing data of a study of cytomegalovirus exposure and HLA in healthy donors. Study summary: A later analysis reported the 90 to 150 validation repertoires used the same platform as the approximately 670 first-cohort repertoires. Study-level points and caveats: In vitro, three CMV-associated chains proved specific for CMV antigens. According to a subsequent analysis, TCR clusters from the first cohort were inclined to appear together in the roughly 120 validation repertoires.

Assay used: immunoSEQ multiplex PCR; TCRdb lists only in-frame clones, some missing. The table shows around 140,000 clones, with 85% to 95% occurring only once. The approximately 120-subject validation cohort, separate from the roughly 670-subject first cohort, included the donors. On this clone: No antigen is known for it.

Trimming removed 2 bases from V and 6 bases from J; junction bases left unmatched: 8. Germline CDR1 is MNHEY and CDR2 is SMNVEV (reference sequence). The CDR3 loop spans 16 amino acids. V and J are TRBV27 and TRBJ2-1; TRBD2 matches at 9 bases. This TCR came from a man aged 18 to 30 in good health and CMV-seropositive. The sequenced material came from PBMCs. CDR3 loop: CASSLGFLAGPNEQFF. The CDR3 bases are TGTGCCAGCAGTTTAGGATTCCTAGCGGGACCCAATGAGCAGTTCTTC.